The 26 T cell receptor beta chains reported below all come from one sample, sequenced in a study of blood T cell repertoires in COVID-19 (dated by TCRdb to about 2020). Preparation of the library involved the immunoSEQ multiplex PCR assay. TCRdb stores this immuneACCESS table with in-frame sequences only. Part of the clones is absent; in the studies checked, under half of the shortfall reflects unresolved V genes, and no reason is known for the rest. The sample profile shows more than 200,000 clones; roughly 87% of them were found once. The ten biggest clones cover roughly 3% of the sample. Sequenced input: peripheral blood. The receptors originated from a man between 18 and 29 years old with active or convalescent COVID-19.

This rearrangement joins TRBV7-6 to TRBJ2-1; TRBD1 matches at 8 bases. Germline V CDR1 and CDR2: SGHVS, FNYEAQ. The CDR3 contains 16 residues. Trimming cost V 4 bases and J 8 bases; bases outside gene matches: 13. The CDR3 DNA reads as TGTGCCAGCAGCTCCTGGACAGGGAGTGAGGACGATGAGCAGTTCTTC. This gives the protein CASSSWTGSEDDEQFF.

The CDR3 sequence is CASSEDRGHGYTF. The CDR3 DNA sequence: TGTGCCAGCAGTGAGGACAGGGGGCATGGCTACACCTTC. The chain has TRBV6-1 and TRBJ1-2, with 11 bases lining up with TRBD1. This CDR3 has 13 amino acids. Looked up from germline, CDR1 is MNHNS and CDR2 is SASEGT. After removal of 3 bases from V and 6 bases from J, the junction contained 0 bases not matched to a gene.

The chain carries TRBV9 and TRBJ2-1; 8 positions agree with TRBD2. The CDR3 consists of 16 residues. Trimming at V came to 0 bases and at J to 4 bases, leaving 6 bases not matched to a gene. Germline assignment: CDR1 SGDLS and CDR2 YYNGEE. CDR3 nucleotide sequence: TGTGCCAGCAGCGTAGGGGGACTAGTGTCTTACAATGAGCAGTTCTTC. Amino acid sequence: CASSVGGLVSYNEQFF.

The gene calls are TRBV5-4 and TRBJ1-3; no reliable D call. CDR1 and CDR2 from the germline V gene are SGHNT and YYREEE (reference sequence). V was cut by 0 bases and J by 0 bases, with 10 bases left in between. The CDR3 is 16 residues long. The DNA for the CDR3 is TGTGCCAGCAGCTTGGATAGGGAGAGCTCTGGAAACACCATATATTTT. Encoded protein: CASSLDRESSGNTIYF.

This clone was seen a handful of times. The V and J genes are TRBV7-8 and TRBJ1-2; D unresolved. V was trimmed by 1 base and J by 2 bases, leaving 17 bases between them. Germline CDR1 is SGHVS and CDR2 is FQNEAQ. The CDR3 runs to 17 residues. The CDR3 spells CASSLGTVIATNYGYTF. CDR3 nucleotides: TGTGCCAGCAGCTTAGGAACAGTTATCGCCACGAACTATGGCTACACCTTC.

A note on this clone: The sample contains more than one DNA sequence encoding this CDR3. The CDR3: CASSVVQGNTEAFF. CDR3 nucleotide sequence: TGTGCCAGCAGCGTAGTACAGGGGAACACTGAAGCTTTCTTT. V and J are TRBV9 and TRBJ1-1; the D gene is possibly TRBD1 (6 bases). The V gene lost 0 bases and the J gene lost 1 base, with 7 bases spanning the gap. Germline CDR1 reads SGDLS; CDR2 reads YYNGEE. This CDR3 is 14 amino acids long.

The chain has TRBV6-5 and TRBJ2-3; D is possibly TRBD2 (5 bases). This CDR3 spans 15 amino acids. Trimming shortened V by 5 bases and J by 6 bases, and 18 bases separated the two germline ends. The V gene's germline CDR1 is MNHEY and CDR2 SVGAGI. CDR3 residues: CASSLDSRRPDTQYF. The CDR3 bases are TGTGCCAGCAGTCTGGACTCACGCCGGCCCGATACGCAGTATTTT.

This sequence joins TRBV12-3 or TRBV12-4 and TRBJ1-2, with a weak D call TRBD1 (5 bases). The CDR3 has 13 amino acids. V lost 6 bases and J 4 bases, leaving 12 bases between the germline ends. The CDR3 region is CASSSDSSYGYTF. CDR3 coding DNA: TGTGCCAGCAGCTCCGACAGTTCCTATGGCTACACCTTC.

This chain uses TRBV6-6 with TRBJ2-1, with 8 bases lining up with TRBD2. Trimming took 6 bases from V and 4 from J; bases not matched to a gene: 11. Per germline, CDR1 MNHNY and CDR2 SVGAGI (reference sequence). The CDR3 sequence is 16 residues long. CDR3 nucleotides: TGTGCCAGCAGCAAATCCGGGACTAGAGAGTACAATGAGCAGTTCTTC. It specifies CASSKSGTREYNEQFF.

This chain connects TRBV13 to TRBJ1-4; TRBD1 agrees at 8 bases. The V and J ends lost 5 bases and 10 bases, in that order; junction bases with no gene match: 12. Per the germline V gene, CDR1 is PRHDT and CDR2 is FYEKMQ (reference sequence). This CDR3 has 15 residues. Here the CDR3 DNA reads TGTGCCAGCAGCGCCGGACAGGGCATGTTTGCAAAACTGTTTTTT. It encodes CASSAGQGMFAKLFF.

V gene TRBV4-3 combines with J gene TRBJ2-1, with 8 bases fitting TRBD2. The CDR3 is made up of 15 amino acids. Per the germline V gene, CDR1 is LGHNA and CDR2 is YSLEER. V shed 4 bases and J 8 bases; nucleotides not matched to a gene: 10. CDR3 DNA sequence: TGCGCCAGCAGCCGACTAGCGCCCTCCGGGGATGAGCAGTTCTTC. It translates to CASSRLAPSGDEQFF.

The CDR3 region has the DNA TGTGCCAGCAGAGGGACAGGGGGTAACGAGCAGTACTTC. Protein product: CASRGTGGNEQYF. This chain links TRBV12-3 or TRBV12-4 with TRBJ2-7; TRBD1 matches at 11 bases. CDR3 length equals 13 residues. After removal of 6 bases from V and 5 bases from J, the junction contained 3 bases not matched to a gene.

In DNA form, the CDR3 reads TGTGCCACCAGCAGAAAGGAGGGAATATACTATAATTCACCCCTCCACTTT. Translating gives CATSRKEGIYYNSPLHF. This sequence joins TRBV15 and TRBJ1-6; D remains unclear. V gave up 2 bases and J gave up 3 bases, with 14 bases separating them. CDR1 is LNHNV and CDR2 is YYDKDF in the germline V gene (reference sequence). The CDR3 is made up of 17 amino acids.

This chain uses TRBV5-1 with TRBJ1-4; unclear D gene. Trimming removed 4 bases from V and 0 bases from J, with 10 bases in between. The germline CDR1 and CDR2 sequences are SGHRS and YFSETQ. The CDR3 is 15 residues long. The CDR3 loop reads CASSPVGATNEKLFF. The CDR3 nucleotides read TGCGCCAGCAGCCCTGTCGGGGCAACTAATGAAAAACTGTTTTTT.

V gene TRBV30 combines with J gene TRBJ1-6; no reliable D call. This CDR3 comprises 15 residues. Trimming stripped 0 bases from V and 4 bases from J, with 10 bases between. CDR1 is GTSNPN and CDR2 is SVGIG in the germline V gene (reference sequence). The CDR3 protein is CAWSVPTEYNSPLHF. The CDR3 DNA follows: TGTGCCTGGAGTGTCCCGACGGAGTATAATTCACCCCTCCACTTT.

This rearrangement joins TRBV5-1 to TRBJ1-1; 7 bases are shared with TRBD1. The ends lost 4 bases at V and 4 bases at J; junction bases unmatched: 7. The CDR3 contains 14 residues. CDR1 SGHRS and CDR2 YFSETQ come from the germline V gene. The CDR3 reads CASSNQGVRTEAFF. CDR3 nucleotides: TGCGCCAGCAGCAACCAGGGGGTTCGCACTGAAGCTTTCTTT.

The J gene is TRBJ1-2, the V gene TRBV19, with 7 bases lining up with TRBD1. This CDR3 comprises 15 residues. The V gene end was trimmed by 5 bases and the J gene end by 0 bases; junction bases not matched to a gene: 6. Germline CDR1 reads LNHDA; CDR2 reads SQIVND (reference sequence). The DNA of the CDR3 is TGTGCCAGTAGTCTTCGGGACAGCTCTAACTATGGCTACACCTTC. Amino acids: CASSLRDSSNYGYTF. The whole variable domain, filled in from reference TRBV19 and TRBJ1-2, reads DGGITQSPKYLFRKEGQNVTLSCEQNLNHDAMYWYRQDPGQGLRLIYYSQIVNDFQKGDIAEGYSVSREKKESFPLTVTSAQKNPTAFYLCASSLRDSSNYGYTFGSGTRLTVV.

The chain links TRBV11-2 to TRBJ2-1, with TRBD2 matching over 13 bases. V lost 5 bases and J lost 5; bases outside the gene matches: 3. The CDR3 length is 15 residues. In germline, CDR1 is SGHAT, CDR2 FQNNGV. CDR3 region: CASSPGLAGHNEQFF. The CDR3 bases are TGTGCCAGCAGCCCGGGACTAGCGGGACACAATGAGCAGTTCTTC.

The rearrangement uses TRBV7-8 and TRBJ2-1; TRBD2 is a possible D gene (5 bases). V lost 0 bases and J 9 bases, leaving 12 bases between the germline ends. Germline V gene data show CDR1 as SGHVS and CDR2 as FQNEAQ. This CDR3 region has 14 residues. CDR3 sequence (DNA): TGTGCCAGCAGCTTAGCTCGAACTAGTGGTGAGCAGTTCTTC. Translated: CASSLARTSGEQFF. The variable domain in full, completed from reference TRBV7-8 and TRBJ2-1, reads GAGVSQSPRYKVAKRGQDVALRCDPISGHVSLFWYQQALGQGPEFLTYFQNEAQLDKSGLPSDRFFAERPEGSVSTLKIQRTQQEDSAVYLCASSLARTSGEQFFGPGTRLTVL.

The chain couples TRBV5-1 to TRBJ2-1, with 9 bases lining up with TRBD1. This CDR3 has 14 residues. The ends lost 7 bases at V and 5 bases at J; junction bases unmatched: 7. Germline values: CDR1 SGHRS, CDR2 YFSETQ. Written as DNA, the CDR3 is TGCGCCAGCCGCAAGACAGGGGGGGACAATGAGCAGTTCTTC. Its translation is CASRKTGGDNEQFF.

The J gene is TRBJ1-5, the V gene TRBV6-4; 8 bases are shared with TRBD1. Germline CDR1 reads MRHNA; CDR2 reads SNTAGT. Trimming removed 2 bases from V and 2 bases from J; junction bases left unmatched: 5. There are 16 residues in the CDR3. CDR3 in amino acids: CASSDRGQGGNQPQHF. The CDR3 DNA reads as TGTGCCAGCAGTGACCGAGGACAGGGCGGCAATCAGCCCCAGCATTTT.

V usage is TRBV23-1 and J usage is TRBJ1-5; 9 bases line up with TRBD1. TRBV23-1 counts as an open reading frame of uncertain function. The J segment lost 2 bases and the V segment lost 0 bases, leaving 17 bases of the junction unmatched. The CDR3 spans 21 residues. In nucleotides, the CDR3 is TGCGCCAGCAGTCAATCGCAGTACCTGACGAGGACAGGGGACGGCAATCAGCCCCAGCATTTT. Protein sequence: CASSQSQYLTRTGDGNQPQHF.

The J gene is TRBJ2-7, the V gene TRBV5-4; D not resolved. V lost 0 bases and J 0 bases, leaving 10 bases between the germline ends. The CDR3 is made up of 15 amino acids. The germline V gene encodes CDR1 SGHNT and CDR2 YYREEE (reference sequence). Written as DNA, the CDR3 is TGTGCCAGCAGCTTGGGAGGAATGAGCTCCTACGAGCAGTACTTC. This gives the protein CASSLGGMSSYEQYF.

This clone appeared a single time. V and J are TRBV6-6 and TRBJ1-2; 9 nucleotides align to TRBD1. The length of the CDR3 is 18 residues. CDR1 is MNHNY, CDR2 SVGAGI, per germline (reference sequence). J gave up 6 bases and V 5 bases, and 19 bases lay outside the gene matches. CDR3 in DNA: TGTGCCAGCAGTCTACCGCCGGGACAGGGTGGTAGGACTCATGGCTACACCTTC. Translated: CASSLPPGQGGRTHGYTF.

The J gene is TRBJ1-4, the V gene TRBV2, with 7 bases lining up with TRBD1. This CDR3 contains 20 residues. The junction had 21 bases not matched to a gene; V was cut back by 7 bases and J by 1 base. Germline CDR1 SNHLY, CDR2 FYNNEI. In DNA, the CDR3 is TGTGCCAGCACCGCCGGACAGGAGGCTGCGGAGTTGGGAACTAATGAAAAACTGTTTTTT. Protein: CASTAGQEAAELGTNEKLFF.

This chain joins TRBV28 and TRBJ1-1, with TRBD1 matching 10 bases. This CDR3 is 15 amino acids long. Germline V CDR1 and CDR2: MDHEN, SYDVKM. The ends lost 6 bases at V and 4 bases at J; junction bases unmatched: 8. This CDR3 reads CASRVPGQGSTEAFF. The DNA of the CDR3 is TGTGCCAGCAGGGTCCCGGGACAGGGGAGCACTGAAGCTTTCTTT. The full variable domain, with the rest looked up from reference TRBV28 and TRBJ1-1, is DVKVTQSSRYLVKRTGEKVFLECVQDMDHENMFWYRQDPGLGLRLIYFSYDVKMKEKGDIPEGYSVSREKKERFSLILESASTNQTSMYLCASRVPGQGSTEAFFGQGTRLTVV.